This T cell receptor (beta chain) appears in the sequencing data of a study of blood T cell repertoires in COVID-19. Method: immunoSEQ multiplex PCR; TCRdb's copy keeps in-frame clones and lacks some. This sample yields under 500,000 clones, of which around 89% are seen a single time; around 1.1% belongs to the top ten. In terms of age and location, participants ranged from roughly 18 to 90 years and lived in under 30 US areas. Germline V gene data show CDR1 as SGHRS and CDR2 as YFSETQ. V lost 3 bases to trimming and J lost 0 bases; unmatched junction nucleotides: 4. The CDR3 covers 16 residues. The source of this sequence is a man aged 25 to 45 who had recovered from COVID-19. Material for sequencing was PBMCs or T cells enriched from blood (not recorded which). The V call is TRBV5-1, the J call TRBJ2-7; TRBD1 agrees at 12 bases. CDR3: CASSWGQGASSYEQYF. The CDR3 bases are TGCGCCAGCAGCTGGGGACAGGGGGCTAGCTCCTACGAGCAGTACTTC.